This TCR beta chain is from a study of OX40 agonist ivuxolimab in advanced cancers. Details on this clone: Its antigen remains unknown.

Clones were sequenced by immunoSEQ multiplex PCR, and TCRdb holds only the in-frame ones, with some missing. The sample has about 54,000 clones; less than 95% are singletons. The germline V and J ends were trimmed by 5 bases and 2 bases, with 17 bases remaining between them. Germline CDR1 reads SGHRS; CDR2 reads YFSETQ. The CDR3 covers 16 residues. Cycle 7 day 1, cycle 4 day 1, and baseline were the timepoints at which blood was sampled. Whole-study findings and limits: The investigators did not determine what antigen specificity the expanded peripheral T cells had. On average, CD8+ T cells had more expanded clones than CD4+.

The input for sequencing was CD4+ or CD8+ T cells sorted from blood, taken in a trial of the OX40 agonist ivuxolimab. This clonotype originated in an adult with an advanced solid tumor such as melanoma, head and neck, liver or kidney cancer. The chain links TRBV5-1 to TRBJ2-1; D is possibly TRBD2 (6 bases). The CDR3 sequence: CASSPLGRGAYNEQFF. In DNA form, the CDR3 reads TGCGCCAGCAGTCCCTTAGGCCGCGGGGCCTACAATGAGCAGTTCTTC.